One sample yielded the 25 T cell receptor beta chains listed below, sequenced in a study of blood T cell repertoires in COVID-19. TCRdb keeps only in-frame clones here, not all; method: immunoSEQ multiplex PCR. The sample lists about 150,000 clones; roughly 80% were seen once. The sequenced sample was PBMCs or T cells enriched from blood (not recorded which). These TCRs come from a man aged 50 to 59 who had recovered from COVID-19.

This clone has only one observation. CDR3 amino acids: CASSVAGREGEQFF. For the CDR3, the DNA is TGTGCCAGCAGCGTAGCGGGCAGGGAGGGTGAGCAGTTCTTC. The chain recombines TRBV9 with TRBJ2-1; 7 bases are shared with TRBD2. In germline, CDR1 is SGDLS, CDR2 YYNGEE. The CDR3 extends over 14 amino acids. Unmatched junction bases numbered 6, after V lost 0 bases and J lost 9 bases.

The rearrangement links TRBV9 to TRBJ1-1; no reliable D call. The CDR3 is 15 residues long. V lost 1 base, J lost 1 base, and 11 bases lay in between. Germline lookup yields CDR1 SGDLS and CDR2 YYNGEE. The CDR3 here is CASSVSDKRNTEAFF. CDR3 coding DNA: TGTGCCAGCAGCGTATCTGACAAGAGGAACACTGAAGCTTTCTTT.

This chain uses TRBV7-8 with TRBJ1-2; TRBD1 aligns across 8 bases. With 5 bases clipped from V and 7 bases from J, the junction kept 6 bases outside the gene matches. The CDR3 has 13 amino acids. Germline CDR1 is SGHVS and CDR2 is FQNEAQ. This chain's CDR3 is CASSLTGVSGYTF. For the CDR3, the DNA is TGTGCCAGCAGCCTGACAGGGGTTAGTGGCTACACCTTC.

In its sample, this clone was seen a few times. This chain joins TRBV7-9 and TRBJ1-3; maybe TRBD1 (5 bases). Germline lookup yields CDR1 SEHNR and CDR2 FQNEAQ (reference sequence). Trimming took off 4 bases at V and 4 bases at J, with 11 bases between the two ends. The CDR3 spans 14 residues. CDR3 region: CASSYGAPGNTIYF. For the CDR3, the DNA is TGTGCCAGCAGCTATGGGGCCCCCGGAAACACCATATATTTT.

The chain couples TRBV27 to TRBJ1-1; 8 nucleotides agree with TRBD1. Trimming cost V 5 bases and J 0 bases; bases outside gene matches: 8. The germline V gene encodes CDR1 MNHEY and CDR2 SMNVEV (reference sequence). The CDR3 spans 16 residues. CDR3 residues: CASSRVRGPMNTEAFF. Written as DNA, the CDR3 is TGTGCCAGCAGTCGGGTCAGGGGGCCAATGAACACTGAAGCTTTCTTT.

The chain links TRBV5-1 to TRBJ2-2; a possible D gene is TRBD1 (6 bases). V lost 4 bases and J 7 bases, leaving 17 bases between the germline ends. CDR1 is SGHRS, CDR2 YFSETQ, per germline. This CDR3 has 15 amino acids. The chain's CDR3 is CASSLGWGRNGELFF. The CDR3 DNA reads TGCGCCAGCAGCCTGGGGTGGGGGCGCAACGGGGAGCTGTTTTTT.

The genes are TRBV19 and TRBJ1-2; the D gene is possibly TRBD1 (5 bases). Germline V CDR1 and CDR2: LNHDA, SQIVND (reference sequence). This CDR3 spans 11 amino acids. V lost 5 bases and J lost 5, with 6 bases in between. The CDR3 loop is CASSQGYGYTF. The CDR3 DNA reads as TGTGCCAGTAGTCAGGGATATGGCTACACCTTC.

At least ten counts were recorded for this clone. The chain recombines TRBV9 with TRBJ1-1; weak D call: TRBD1 (6 bases). Per the germline V gene, CDR1 is SGDLS and CDR2 is YYNGEE. The CDR3 has 15 amino acids. Trimming shortened V by 0 bases and J by 4 bases, and 13 bases separated the two germline ends. The CDR3 is CASSVGPGAITEAFF. DNA for the CDR3: TGTGCCAGCAGCGTAGGGCCAGGGGCGATCACTGAAGCTTTCTTT.

This clone was observed a single time. This chain connects TRBV28 to TRBJ2-2; D perhaps matches TRBD2 (5 bases). This CDR3 has 12 amino acids. The ends were cut back, 3 bases at V and 7 bases at J, with 6 bases in the middle. Germline CDR1 and CDR2: MDHEN and SYDVKM. The CDR3 here is CASSLGSGELFF. CDR3 nucleotides: TGTGCCAGCAGTTTGGGGAGCGGGGAGCTGTTTTTT.

About this clone itself: The same CDR3 also results from other DNA sequences found in this sample. The rearrangement uses TRBV6-2 or TRBV6-3 and TRBJ2-1, with D tentatively TRBD2 (6 bases). V lost 2 bases and J lost 0, with 8 bases in between. Germline V CDR1 and CDR2: MNHEY, SVGEGT. The CDR3 loop spans 15 amino acids. CDR3 in DNA: TGTGCCAGCAGTTACGCGGGGAGCTCCTACAATGAGCAGTTCTTC. Translating gives CASSYAGSSYNEQFF.

The J gene is TRBJ2-1, the V gene TRBV2; unclear D gene. Deletions cut 3 bases from V and 14 bases from J, with 8 bases between. CDR1 is SNHLY, CDR2 FYNNEI, per germline. This CDR3 is built from 10 residues. For the CDR3, the DNA is TGTGCCAGCAGTGAGAGGCTGGAGTTCTTC. This encodes CASSERLEFF.

The chain joins TRBV12-3 or TRBV12-4 to TRBJ2-3, with D perhaps matching TRBD1 (6 bases). CDR3 length equals 13 residues. V shed 6 bases and J shed 3 bases, with 10 bases lying between them. In nucleotides, the CDR3 is TGTGCCAGCAGCCCAACAGGGACAGATACGCAGTATTTT. It is translated as CASSPTGTDTQYF.

The chain has TRBV28 and TRBJ1-5; maybe TRBD1 (6 bases). V lost 8 bases, J lost 4 bases, and 9 bases lay in between. Germline V CDR1 and CDR2: MDHEN, SYDVKM. CDR3 length equals 12 residues. The CDR3 sequence is CASRTANQPQHF. CDR3 nucleotide sequence: TGTGCCAGCCGGACAGCTAATCAGCCCCAGCATTTT.

This clone was observed a few times. Within the sample, other DNA sequences also encode this same CDR3. The chain is built from TRBV5-6 and TRBJ2-7; 8 bases map to TRBD2. The CDR3 consists of 14 residues. J lost 2 bases, V lost 2 bases, and 3 bases had no gene match. Per germline, CDR1 SGHDT and CDR2 YYEEEE. The CDR3 nucleotides read TGTGCCAGCAGCTTCCCGGGACTAGCCTACGAGCAGTACTTC. This translates into CASSFPGLAYEQYF.

This clone has at least ten counts. The genes are TRBV7-9 and TRBJ1-2, with D possibly being TRBD1 (5 bases). This CDR3 comprises 12 residues. CDR1 and CDR2 (germline): SEHNR, FQNEAQ (reference sequence). V lost 4 bases to trimming and J lost 5 bases, with 8 bases between them. For the CDR3, the DNA is TGTGCCAGCAGCTCGGGACTTTATGGCTACACCTTC. Amino acids: CASSSGLYGYTF. The complete variable domain, with remaining parts taken from reference TRBV7-9 and TRBJ1-2, reads DTGVSQNPRHKITKRGQNVTFRCDPISEHNRLYWYRQTLGQGPEFLTYFQNEAQLEKSRLLSDRFSAERPKGSFSTLEIQRTEQGDSAMYLCASSSGLYGYTFGSGTRLTVV.

This chain joins TRBV7-2 and TRBJ2-1; 9 bases match TRBD2. Germline assignment: CDR1 SGHTA and CDR2 FQGNSA. The CDR3 consists of 15 residues. With V trimmed by 2 bases and J by 5 bases, 4 bases remained unmatched. The chain's CDR3 is CASSLRAGGNNEQFF. CDR3 DNA sequence: TGTGCCAGCAGCTTACGGGCGGGGGGGAACAATGAGCAGTTCTTC.

Here the CDR3 DNA reads TGTGCCAGCAGCTCTTCCTCCCAGATACCGGGACAGGGGGGCTCTGGGGCCAACGTCCTGACTTTC. This gives the protein CASSSSSQIPGQGGSGANVLTF. J is TRBJ2-6 and V is TRBV9; TRBD1 matches 11 bases. V lost 4 bases, J lost 0 bases, and 18 bases stayed unmatched. This CDR3 region has 22 residues. Germline CDR1 SGDLS, CDR2 YYNGEE.

The chain links TRBV6-2 or TRBV6-3 to TRBJ1-1; D is perhaps TRBD1 (6 bases). Germline V CDR1 and CDR2: MNHEY, SVGEGT. This CDR3 is built from 14 residues. Trimming stripped 2 bases from V and 3 bases from J, with 10 bases between. Here the CDR3 reads CASSYRGGDTEAFF. DNA of the CDR3: TGTGCCAGCAGTTACAGGGGGGGGGACACTGAAGCTTTCTTT.

This clone was counted between two and nine times. V usage is TRBV19 and J usage is TRBJ2-2; 8 bases fit TRBD1. The CDR3 is made up of 16 amino acids. J was trimmed by 2 bases and V by 5 bases; bases with no gene match: 7. The germline V gene encodes CDR1 LNHDA and CDR2 SQIVND (reference sequence). In nucleotides, the CDR3 is TGTGCCAGTAGTCCCTGGACAGGGCTTAACACCGGGGAGCTGTTTTTT. Encoded protein: CASSPWTGLNTGELFF.

This clone has a single count. The chain couples TRBV5-1 to TRBJ2-6; 7 positions agree with TRBD1. The junction had 11 bases not matched to a gene; V was cut back by 9 bases and J by 8 bases. The germline gives CDR1 SGHRS, CDR2 YFSETQ. CDR3 length: 14 residues. The chain's CDR3 is CATDRDSPPNVLTF. The CDR3 DNA reads as TGCGCCACCGATAGGGACAGTCCCCCCAACGTCCTGACTTTC.

This chain joins TRBV5-1 and TRBJ2-3, with 15 bases lining up with TRBD2. Germline-derived CDR1 and CDR2 are SGHRS and YFSETQ. V trimming: 4 bases; J trimming: 5 bases; junction bases outside the gene matches: 14. The CDR3 has 19 residues. The CDR3 here is CASSPGLAGGIRVLDTQYF. The DNA of the CDR3 is TGCGCCAGCAGCCCAGGACTAGCGGGGGGGATCCGGGTTTTAGATACGCAGTATTTT.

The chain uses TRBV9 and TRBJ1-6; possibly TRBD1 for D (6 bases). The CDR3 is 14 amino acids. Between the trimmed V and J ends, which lost 4 bases and 7 bases, there was a span of 12 bases. CDR1 and CDR2 from the germline V gene are SGDLS and YYNGEE. CDR3 DNA sequence: TGTGCCAGCAGCCCCCTCACAGGGAATTCACCCCTCCACTTT. Translated: CASSPLTGNSPLHF.

This chain links TRBV28 with TRBJ1-2, with 8 bases matching TRBD1. CDR1 MDHEN and CDR2 SYDVKM come from the germline V gene. This CDR3 has 15 residues. The J segment lost 0 bases and the V segment lost 5 bases, leaving 5 bases of the junction unmatched. CDR3 coding DNA: TGTGCCAGCAGTACACCGGACAGGGCTAACTATGGCTACACCTTC. Amino acids: CASSTPDRANYGYTF.

The rearrangement joins TRBV7-2 to TRBJ2-7, with 8 bases that match TRBD1. Germline V gives CDR1 SGHTA, CDR2 FQGNSA. Trimming at V came to 3 bases and at J to 0 bases, leaving 4 bases not matched to a gene. This CDR3 comprises 15 residues. The CDR3: CASSFRQGLSYEQYF. CDR3 sequence (DNA): TGTGCCAGCAGCTTCCGACAGGGGCTCTCCTACGAGCAGTACTTC.

The genes are TRBV7-2 and TRBJ1-3, with D unresolved. The V gene's germline CDR1 is SGHTA and CDR2 FQGNSA. V was trimmed by 0 bases and J by 3 bases, leaving 6 bases between them. The CDR3 is 14 residues long. The CDR3 loop is CASSLAFGGNTIYF. In DNA, the CDR3 is TGTGCCAGCAGCTTAGCGTTCGGTGGAAACACCATATATTTT.